This T cell receptor (beta chain) came from a study of blood T cells in healthy people across ages (dated by TCRdb to the mid-2010s). In terms of the full investigation: In model experiments, template switching captured about one uniquely barcoded TCR beta cDNA molecule for every two T cells. The study measured age-related changes in TCR beta repertoire diversity using deep sequencing normalized with unique cDNA molecular identifiers. The donors were divided into four age groups: young (average approximately 16 years), middle-aged (approximately 41), aged (about 62) and long-lived (roughly 82). Using the same blood draw, the study looked at two additional independent replicas of 1 million unique cDNA reads for two donors, one aged 18 to 29 and the other aged 80 or older. Paper-wide results and their limitations: Estimates of total diversity from one million sequenced T cells were regarded as lower bounds and underestimates. Compared with the aged group, more naive CD4+ T cells, fewer expanded clones and increased TCR diversity were shown by the long-lived group, suggesting age selection. Conclusive comparison of naive and antigen-experienced compartments was prevented by the profiling of bulk unsorted PBMCs. Observed TCR beta diversity per million T cells fell roughly linearly with age, and a significant reduction was already apparent by age roughly 40. Observed TCR beta diversity correlated strongly with the percentage of naive T cells measured by flow cytometry. The CMV infection status of donors was not known, potentially confounding age-related changes in expanded clonotypes.

With regard to this clonotype: No cognate antigen has been identified for it. Base qualities are not recorded, but no much larger clone differs from it by a single base.

Systemically healthy Caucasian individuals from Russia, approximately 39 in total and aged roughly 6 to 100 years, were included as donors. Each donor gave around 9.5 milliliters of peripheral blood, collected into EDTA-treated Vacutainer tubes. PBMCs were isolated by Ficoll-Paque density-gradient centrifugation, with at least 6.5 million obtained per sample. Total RNA, at least 5 micrograms per sample, was extracted from PBMCs with Trizol reagent. Naive CD45RAhigh/CD27high T cell percentages were measured by flow cytometry on a PBMC aliquot from every donor. For CDR1 and CDR2, the germline V gene lists SGHDN and FVKESK. V lost 4 bases and J lost 3 bases; the stretch between them is 12 bases long. From its cysteine to its phenylalanine, the CDR3 spans 14 amino acids. Only the CDR3 part of the read is kept: 42 bases, read in frame from the first base. Preparation of the library involved 5' RACE. Sequenced using an Illumina HiSeq 2500. The second PCR ran for about 6 to 12 cycles and used a J-beta primer mix along with a sample-barcoded 5' primer. Each TCR beta cDNA molecule received a unique molecular identifier from a template-switch 5' adaptor carrying 12 random nucleotides. At least 2.5 million CDR3-containing paired-end reads were obtained from each sample. All of the RNA was converted into first-strand cDNA using the Mint cDNA synthesis kit, with a TRBC-specific oligonucleotide serving as the primer. Following uracil-DNA glycosylase treatment, a first 18-cycle PCR with universal primers M1SS and BC2_uni_R was performed on all cDNA. The authors' pipeline ran thus. Each sample was normalized by randomly selecting 1 million high-quality reads, each carrying a distinct molecular identifier. Instead of being binned into consensus sequences, reads with shared molecular identifiers were discarded. CDR3 identification, clonotype clustering and error correction used MiTCR with a Q25 quality threshold and the strictest error-elimination algorithm. A nonparametric unseen species model using Euler transformation provided a lower-bound estimate of total TCR beta diversity. The public reads were reprocessed in TCRdb via fastp at Q25 and MiXCR, keeping in-frame beta chains. Each CDR3 protein appears once, grouped with its most common genes and DNA. These V and J calls are TCRdb output, not the study's own analysis. The sample records around 820,000 distinct CDR3 sequences, 20% to 25% of which are singletons. The ten largest clones represent under 4.5% of the sample.

This sample also belongs to another study, concerning T cells of mothers and their children. Per that second paper: Nine systemically healthy Caucasian individuals, comprising three mothers and their six children, were included as donors. cDNA synthesis used all of the extracted RNA, with around 1.4 ug of RNA in each 15 ul reaction. In the second PCR, the M1S primer added sample barcodes and 2-4 random nucleotides. Each mother yielded over 8 million TCR beta CDR3 reads and each child some 3 million reads. Thymic selection shapes the output of TCR recombination in a similar way in related and unrelated pairs, and inherited differences have a minor effect. Related mother-child pairs always showed normalized repertoire overlap that was slightly higher than in unrelated mother-child pairs, though the difference was never significant. No persistent microchimeric T cell clones were found, with a detection sensitivity of 85 to 100 clones per million clonotypes. The study used deep NGS to compare TCR beta repertoires of mothers and children, seeking features distinguishing related mother-child pairs from unrelated individuals. On average, the children were about 10 +/- 4 years old, while the mothers were about 40 +/- 4 years old. Libraries were sequenced on Illumina HiSeq 2000 with 100+100 nt paired-end reads after adapter ligation with NEBNext reagents. Mother and child libraries were prepared a month apart and sequenced in separate runs to prevent cross-contamination. Between roughly 450,000 and 2,200,000 distinct TCR beta clonotypes were identified per donor. Naive TCR beta clonotypes were estimated from low-frequency clonotypes matched to each donor's FACS-determined naive share, without sorting.

Input material: blood. The sequence is built from TRBV14 and TRBJ2-5, with TRBD2 tentatively as D gene (6 bases match). This receptor was taken from a boy aged 5-17 years in good health. The nucleotide sequence is TGTGCCAGCAGCCGGGACTCGGGGGAAGAGACCCAGTACTTC. Its coded protein is CASSRDSGEETQYF.